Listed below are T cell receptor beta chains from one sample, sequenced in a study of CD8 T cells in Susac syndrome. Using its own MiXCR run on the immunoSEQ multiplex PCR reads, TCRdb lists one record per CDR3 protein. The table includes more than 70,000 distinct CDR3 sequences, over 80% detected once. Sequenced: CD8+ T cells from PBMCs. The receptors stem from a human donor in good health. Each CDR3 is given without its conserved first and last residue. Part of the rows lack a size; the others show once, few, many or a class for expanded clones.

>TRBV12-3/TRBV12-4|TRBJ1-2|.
ASSPGTGNT
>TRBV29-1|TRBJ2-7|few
SVEGTRAYEQY
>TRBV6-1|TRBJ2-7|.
ASSPPRDRGLGEQY
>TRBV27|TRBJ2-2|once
ASRVAGARNTGELF
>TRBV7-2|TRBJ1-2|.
ASSLGRGYT
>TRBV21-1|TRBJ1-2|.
ASSTWTGVRYGYT
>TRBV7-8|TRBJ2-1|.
ASRSRKASGGNNEQF
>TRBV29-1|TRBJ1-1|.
SVDLQGRAF
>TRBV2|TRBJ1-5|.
ASSELQGLNQPQH
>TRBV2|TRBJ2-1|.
ASSSADRGPEQF
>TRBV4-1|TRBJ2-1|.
ASSHPTSGGNEQF
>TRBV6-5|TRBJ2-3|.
ASSYEGWTDTQY
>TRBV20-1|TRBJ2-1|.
SAREKRVYNEQF
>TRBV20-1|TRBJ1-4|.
SARAWPAGGSEKLF
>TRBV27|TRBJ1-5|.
ASSTQTPKINSNQPQH
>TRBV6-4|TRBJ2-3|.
ASSDSGGGATDTQY
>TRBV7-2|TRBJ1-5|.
ASSSPGSSNQPQH
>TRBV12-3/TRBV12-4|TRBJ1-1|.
ASSLALRDTEAF